This T cell receptor beta chain was sequenced for a study of blood T cells in healthy people across ages. Study findings and constraints: Age brought a roughly linear fall in TCR beta diversity measured per million T cells.

On this clonotype: What it recognizes is unknown.

Alongside a J-beta primer mix, a sample-barcoded 5' primer served in a second PCR lasting about 7 to 11 cycles. TCRdb re-called the 5' RACE reads with MiXCR, one entry per CDR3 protein. The sample lists about 1,000,000 distinct CDR3 sequences, 40% to 45% occurring once. V lost 4 bases and J lost 2, with 12 bases in between. The CDR3 runs 15 residues. Germline CDR1 and CDR2: LGHDT and YNNKEL (reference sequence). This clonotype was obtained from a woman between 55 and 75 years old in good health. Specimen: blood. The rearrangement links TRBV3-1 to TRBJ1-5; D is possibly TRBD1 (6 bases). This chain's CDR3 is CASSPTRGGNQPQHF. CDR3 sequence (DNA): TGTGCCAGCAGCCCGACCAGGGGAGGCAATCAGCCCCAGCATTTT.